The 21 T cell receptor beta chains listed next were all sequenced from one sample in a study of cytomegalovirus exposure and HLA in healthy donors. It was with 60 Vbeta and 13 Jbeta primers that the PCR ran. TCRdb keeps only in-frame clones here, not all; method: immunoSEQ multiplex PCR. The sample has about 160,000 clones; 75% to 90% are singletons. The material sequenced was PBMCs. The receptors were gathered from a male donor in good health and CMV-seropositive.

CDR3 DNA: TGTGCCAGCAGCTTATCCCCCAGTACCATATATTTT. It encodes CASSLSPSTIYF. This chain uses TRBV7-9 with TRBJ1-3; D not resolved. V lost 2 bases and J lost 10, with 9 bases in between. The germline V gene has CDR1 SEHNR and CDR2 FQNEAQ (reference sequence). The CDR3 contains 12 residues. Full variable domain (rest looked up from reference TRBV7-9 and TRBJ1-3): DTGVSQNPRHKITKRGQNVTFRCDPISEHNRLYWYRQTLGQGPEFLTYFQNEAQLEKSRLLSDRFSAERPKGSFSTLEIQRTEQGDSAMYLCASSLSPSTIYFGEGSWLTVV.

The genes are TRBV4-2 and TRBJ2-7; no reliable D call. The CDR3 sequence is 17 residues long. Germline lookup yields CDR1 LGHNA and CDR2 YNFKEQ. Trimming removed 1 base from V and 6 bases from J, with 22 bases in between. The CDR3 DNA reads as TGTGCCAGCAGCCAAGGAGGAGTCCGAGACCTAGAATCCGAGCAGTACTTC. It yields the protein CASSQGGVRDLESEQYF.

The chain recombines TRBV27 with TRBJ2-7; TRBD2 matches 8 bases. Germline loops: CDR1 MNHEY, CDR2 SMNVEV (reference sequence). CDR3 length: 14 amino acids. V was clipped by 2 bases and J by 2 bases; unmatched bases: 2. The CDR3 protein is CASSLMGLAYEQYF. As DNA, the CDR3 is TGTGCCAGCAGTTTAATGGGACTAGCCTACGAGCAGTACTTC.

The V call is TRBV28, the J call TRBJ1-5; D is perhaps TRBD1 (6 bases). The ends were cut back, 4 bases at V and 6 bases at J, with 10 bases in the middle. The CDR3 runs 13 residues. Looked up from germline, CDR1 is MDHEN and CDR2 is SYDVKM. CDR3 residues: CASSSADSQPQHF. CDR3 DNA sequence: TGTGCCAGCAGTTCAGCGGACAGTCAGCCCCAGCATTTT.

The chain links TRBV25-1 to TRBJ2-7, with D tentatively TRBD2 (5 bases). This CDR3 is 14 amino acids long. Trimming removed 8 bases from V and 7 bases from J, with 21 bases in between. The germline V gene has CDR1 MGHDK and CDR2 SYGVNS. The CDR3 region has the DNA TGTGCCAGCCGGGCGGCGGGCGGGCCGGGGGAGCAGTACTTC. Residues: CASRAAGGPGEQYF.

The rearrangement links TRBV10-3 to TRBJ2-5; perhaps TRBD2 as D (7 bases). The V and J ends lost 0 bases and 1 base respectively, with 24 bases between them. The CDR3 consists of 20 residues. The germline V gene encodes CDR1 ENHRY and CDR2 SYGVKD. CDR3 region: CAISESRGDYAGAIQETQYF. The CDR3, as DNA: TGTGCCATCAGTGAGTCGAGGGGGGATTATGCGGGAGCGATCCAAGAGACCCAGTACTTC.

Note on this clone: A junction boundary mismatches the germline segment, possibly from a read error. The V call is TRBV7-9, the J call TRBJ2-7; D uncertain. CDR3 length: 12 residues. Germline CDR1 and CDR2: SEHNR and FQNEAQ (reference sequence). This CDR3 reads CSSSSGAYEQYF. The CDR3 coding sequence is TGTTCCAGCAGCTCCGGAGCCTACGAGCAGTACTTC.

This chain connects TRBV5-1 to TRBJ2-5, with 7 bases matching TRBD2. This CDR3 has 15 amino acids. Germline-derived CDR1 and CDR2 are SGHRS and YFSETQ. J was trimmed by 7 bases and V by 0 bases; bases with no gene match: 9. Written as DNA, the CDR3 is TGCGCCAGCAGCTTGGCCTTGCCGCCGGGGGGGACCCAGTACTTC. Its protein is CASSLALPPGGTQYF.

This clone turned up a few times. The CDR3 region has the DNA TGTGCCAGCAGGAGACTAGCGGGTAATCAAGAGACCCAGTACTTC. This codes for CASRRLAGNQETQYF. The J gene is TRBJ2-5, the V gene TRBV2, with TRBD2 matching over 10 bases. The J segment lost 2 bases and the V segment lost 6 bases, leaving 6 bases of the junction unmatched. The CDR3 runs to 15 residues. Germline V lookup: CDR1 SNHLY, CDR2 FYNNEI.

The J gene is TRBJ1-1, the V gene TRBV9; no clear D. V lost 4 bases to trimming and J lost 2 bases, with 12 bases between them. The CDR3 spans 14 residues. From germline, CDR1 is SGDLS and CDR2 YYNGEE. CDR3 sequence reads: CASSPPLLNTEAFF. The CDR3 bases are TGTGCCAGCAGCCCCCCCCTATTAAACACTGAAGCTTTCTTT.

The chain employs TRBV9 and TRBJ1-2; weak D call: TRBD1 (5 bases). Per germline, CDR1 SGDLS and CDR2 YYNGEE. V shed 4 bases and J shed 4 bases, with 17 bases lying between them. The CDR3 contains 15 residues. CDR3 residues: CASSRGGDAGYGYTF. In DNA, the CDR3 is TGTGCCAGCAGCCGGGGGGGGGATGCGGGCTATGGCTACACCTTC.

This chain joins TRBV5-8 and TRBJ2-3; no definite D call. V lost 0 bases and J 2 bases, leaving 10 bases between the germline ends. Per germline, CDR1 SGHTS and CDR2 YDEGEE. The CDR3 is 15 residues long. The CDR3 loop reads CASSLDWRYTDTQYF. The CDR3 DNA sequence: TGTGCCAGCAGCTTGGATTGGCGGTACACAGATACGCAGTATTTT.

In DNA, the CDR3 is TGTGCCAGCAGCTTAGGACATGAGCGGAGCACGTTAGGGACCCAGTACTTC. This encodes CASSLGHERSTLGTQYF. J is TRBJ2-5 and V is TRBV7-2; D possibly corresponds to TRBD2 (5 bases). The V and J ends lost 1 base and 7 bases respectively, with 22 bases between them. CDR1 and CDR2 from the germline V gene are SGHTA and FQGNSA. This CDR3 comprises 17 residues.

The rearrangement links TRBV30 to TRBJ1-1; D is perhaps TRBD1 (5 bases). Germline assignment: CDR1 GTSNPN and CDR2 SVGIG (reference sequence). The CDR3 totals 16 residues. Trimming left V 4 bases short and J 0 bases short, with 18 bases between. The CDR3 nucleotides read TGTGCCTGGATGCCTTTTAGACAGCGATTGAACACTGAAGCTTTCTTT. Protein sequence: CAWMPFRQRLNTEAFF.

The V call is TRBV27, the J call TRBJ2-1, with 11 bases identical to TRBD2. Germline lookup yields CDR1 MNHEY and CDR2 SMNVEV (reference sequence). Trimming cost V 10 bases and J 1 base; bases outside gene matches: 3. The CDR3 totals 14 residues. CDR3 region: CATRTSGSYNEQFF. CDR3 in DNA: TGTGCCACCAGGACTAGCGGGTCCTACAATGAGCAGTTCTTC.

The chain couples TRBV4-3 to TRBJ2-3; D gene uncertain. This CDR3 is built from 15 residues. Germline V lookup: CDR1 LGHNA, CDR2 YSLEER. With 1 base removed from V and 0 bases from J, the gap between germline ends came to 8 bases. The DNA for the CDR3 is TGCGCCAGCAGCCAAGGACACCCTAGCACAGATACGCAGTATTTT. Translating it yields CASSQGHPSTDTQYF.

The chain links TRBV11-2 to TRBJ2-2, with D uncertain. This CDR3 is built from 13 residues. CDR1 and CDR2 from the germline V gene are SGHAT and FQNNGV. V lost 5 bases to trimming and J lost 7 bases, with 11 bases between them. The CDR3 DNA sequence: TGTGCCAGCAGCCCTGCCCTAGGCGGGGAGCTGTTTTTT. Its protein product is CASSPALGGELFF.

V and J are TRBV11-1 and TRBJ2-7; a possible D gene is TRBD1 (5 bases). This CDR3 region has 14 residues. Germline CDR1 is SGHAT and CDR2 is FQDESV (reference sequence). Trimming removed 1 base at V and 0 bases at J, with 7 bases between. The CDR3 loop is CASSLGQISYEQYF. The CDR3 DNA reads as TGTGCCAGCAGCTTAGGACAGATCTCCTACGAGCAGTACTTC.

The rearrangement links TRBV5-1 to TRBJ2-3; D perhaps matches TRBD2 (6 bases). V was cut by 0 bases and J by 2 bases, with 10 bases left in between. CDR1 and CDR2 from the germline V gene are SGHRS and YFSETQ. The CDR3 contains 15 residues. CDR3 region: CASSLAGEATDTQYF. CDR3 DNA: TGCGCCAGCAGCTTGGCGGGAGAAGCCACAGATACGCAGTATTTT.

This rearrangement joins TRBV7-9 to TRBJ2-2, with TRBD2 as a possible D gene (6 bases). CDR1 and CDR2 from the germline V gene are SEHNR and FQNEAQ (reference sequence). CDR3 length equals 15 residues. The V end lost 5 bases, the J end lost 5 bases, and 15 bases lay between the germline ends. CDR3 protein: CASSHSPGLTGELFF. CDR3 DNA: TGTGCCAGCAGCCACTCCCCGGGACTTACCGGGGAGCTGTTTTTT.

This rearrangement joins TRBV28 to TRBJ2-5, with a possible D match to TRBD2 (6 bases). CDR1 is MDHEN, CDR2 SYDVKM, per germline. The CDR3 runs 13 residues. Trimming stripped 7 bases from V and 5 bases from J, with 14 bases between. The CDR3 region is CASNPGREETQYF. The CDR3 DNA sequence: TGTGCCAGCAATCCGGGACGGGAGGAGACCCAGTACTTC.